Included here is one TCR beta chain sequence, with context. This clone occurred a few times. Its antigen has not been determined. Base quality data are lacking; no much larger clone is found one base away. The data stem from a study of blood T cell repertoires in COVID-19 (dated by TCRdb to 2018 to 2021). For context, the study as a whole: Samples from collaborators originated in the United States, Italy and Spain and spanned both the acute and convalescent phases of COVID-19. The repertoires were released in a freely available public database meant as a resource for research on the immune response to SARS-CoV-2. Sample metadata almost always included a de-identified subject ID, COVID-19 status, age in years and sex. The material from the prospective study consisted of cDNA or gDNA derived from T cells, B-cell-depleted T cells, or PBMCs. The samples were drawn from the first 160 participants of the ongoing ImmuneRACE study and from over 950 subjects provided by 6 global collaborators. Deeply sampled blood TCRbeta repertoires from subjects exposed to, actively infected with, or recovered from COVID-19 were included in the dataset. Where available, HLA class I and class II types were obtained from metadata supplied by the sample provider rather than from assay-based typing. Results and caveats for the whole study, not just this receptor: How much clinical and demographic metadata was included differed by source and by participant, and the metadata was provided uncurated.

In Seattle, one collaborating source enrolled patients while the infection was active and tracked those patients longitudinally over the course of disease. Collaborating institutions collected whole blood in K2EDTA tubes following their own protocols. For TCRbeta analysis, collaborators shipped samples as frozen whole blood, isolated PBMCs, or DNA extracted from either of those sample types. CDR3 length: 14 amino acids, cysteine to phenylalanine. Only the CDR3 part of the read is kept: 42 bases, read in frame from the first base. A distance of 14 bases separates the germline ends of V and J, which lose 8 bases and 3 bases respectively. CDR1 and CDR2, looked up from the germline V gene, are SNHLY and FYNNEI. TCRbeta CDR3 regions were amplified from genomic DNA using the immunoSEQ Assay, a bias-controlled multiplex PCR. On the study's bioinformatics: The number of nucleated cells in each sample was estimated by amplification of reference gene primers within the assay. Sequence reads were collapsed and filtered to measure the absolute abundance of every unique TCRbeta CDR3 rearrangement. Productive Simpson clonality was computed per sample as the square root of Simpson's diversity index over productive rearrangements. TCRdb limited this immuneACCESS table to in-frame rearrangements with V and J called. A share of clones is missing; checked studies link under half to unresolved V genes, and the rest is unexplained. V, J and clone size were drawn from that table, and D and trimming were deduced from the DNA. The sample data list some 75,000 clones, and less than 90% of these were observed just once. Of the sample, approximately 6.3% falls within the top ten clones.

Here the chain combines TRBV2 and TRBJ1-5; TRBD1 is possibly the D segment (6 matching bases). This receptor was obtained from an older man with COVID-19, enrolled during active disease. The sequenced sample was peripheral blood. The nucleotide sequence reads TGTGCCAGCCGTGGGGGGCAAGTCAATCAGCCCCAGCATTTT. This is translated as CASRGGQVNQPQHF.